Following are 11 T cell receptor beta chains from one sample sequenced in a study of T cells in localized non-small cell lung cancer. The table came from immunoSEQ multiplex PCR; TCRdb's copy has only in-frame clones and leaves some out. There are approximately 32,000 clones in the sample; over 70% occur only once, and 15% to 20% lies in the top ten. The sample here was peripheral blood, taken before any cancer treatment. These receptors were obtained from a male donor older than 55 with stage III squamous cell lung carcinoma.

CDR3 DNA: TGTGCCAGCAGTGGAGGGTTACTAGCGGGGGGGCCGAATGAGCAGTTCTTC. Translated: CASSGGLLAGGPNEQFF. This sequence joins TRBV25-1 and TRBJ2-1, with 13 positions matching TRBD2. The CDR3 length is 17 residues. V lost 4 bases to trimming and J lost 7 bases; unmatched junction nucleotides: 10. Germline V gives CDR1 MGHDK, CDR2 SYGVNS.

This clone is a singleton in its sample. The chain is built from TRBV5-1 and TRBJ2-5; D uncertain. Germline V CDR1 and CDR2: SGHRS, YFSETQ. V dropped 0 bases and J dropped 7 bases, with 16 bases sitting between them. The CDR3 has 15 amino acids. The CDR3 is CASSLDVAALGTQYF. Here the CDR3 DNA reads TGCGCCAGCAGCTTGGACGTTGCTGCCCTAGGGACCCAGTACTTC.

The chain couples TRBV7-8 to TRBJ2-7; a weak D match, TRBD2 (6 bases). Trimming stripped 3 bases from V and 5 bases from J, with 11 bases between. The CDR3 sequence is 13 residues long. CDR1 is SGHVS and CDR2 is FQNEAQ in the germline V gene. CDR3 loop: CASSLVGGHEQYF. The DNA of the CDR3 is TGTGCCAGCAGCTTGGTCGGGGGTCACGAGCAGTACTTC.

This chain uses TRBV30 with TRBJ2-7; TRBD1 agrees at 8 bases. The CDR3 is 14 residues long. Per germline, CDR1 GTSNPN and CDR2 SVGIG (reference sequence). Trimming cost V 0 bases and J 2 bases; bases outside gene matches: 3. The CDR3 here is CAWSVRDRPYEQYF. CDR3 coding DNA: TGTGCCTGGAGTGTTAGGGACAGGCCCTACGAGCAGTACTTC.

The gene calls are TRBV19 and TRBJ1-2, with 7 bases matching TRBD1. V gave up 6 bases and J gave up 5 bases; unmatched junction bases: 12. There are 15 residues in the CDR3. CDR1 is LNHDA, CDR2 SQIVND, per germline (reference sequence). The CDR3 region has the DNA TGTGCCAGTAGGACCGGGGGACAGAGGAATTATGGCTACACCTTC. Translated, it gives CASRTGGQRNYGYTF.

The rearrangement links TRBV2 to TRBJ2-5; perhaps TRBD1 as D (6 bases). Trimming left V 11 bases short and J 5 bases short, with 12 bases between. This CDR3 spans 11 amino acids. The germline gives CDR1 SNHLY, CDR2 FYNNEI. The DNA of the CDR3 is TGTGCCTCTCAGGGGTTGGAGACCCAGTACTTC. The encoded protein is CASQGLETQYF.

This chain connects TRBV10-1 to TRBJ2-3, with D unresolved. V was pared by 4 bases and J by 2 bases, with 10 bases between. The CDR3 is 14 residues long. Germline V gene lookup returns CDR1 WNHNN and CDR2 SYGVQD (reference sequence). CDR3 in amino acids: CASSGTFTTDTQYF. The CDR3 nucleotides are TGCGCCAGCAGTGGGACCTTCACCACAGATACGCAGTATTTT.

This clone was seen a handful of times. This chain connects TRBV5-1 to TRBJ1-3, with D tentatively TRBD1 (5 bases). Germline assignment: CDR1 SGHRS and CDR2 YFSETQ. V lost 4 bases to trimming and J lost 0 bases, with 11 bases between them. The CDR3 extends over 15 amino acids. CDR3 nucleotides: TGCGCCAGCAGCGGGGGAAGGAGCTCTGGAAACACCATATATTTT. Protein sequence: CASSGGRSSGNTIYF.

This chain joins TRBV14 and TRBJ1-1, with D uncertain. V lost 4 bases and J lost 8, with 14 bases in between. Germline V lookup: CDR1 SGHDN, CDR2 FVKESK. This CDR3 is 13 amino acids long. The CDR3 spells CASSPRREAEAFF. The DNA of the CDR3 is TGTGCCAGCAGCCCCCGCCGGGAGGCAGAAGCTTTCTTT.

This chain joins TRBV21-1 and TRBJ1-2. TRBV21-1 is recorded as a pseudogene. The CDR3 consists of 14 residues. The CDR3 sequence: CASSRLAEFYGYTF. DNA of the CDR3: TGTGCCAGCAGCAGACTAGCGGAATTCTATGGCTACACCTTC.

The rearrangement uses TRBV5-1 and TRBJ2-1; 15 positions agree with TRBD2. CDR3 length equals 18 residues. V was clipped by 3 bases and J by 8 bases; unmatched bases: 12. CDR1 and CDR2 from the germline V gene are SGHRS and YFSETQ. The CDR3 region has the DNA TGCGCCAGCAGCTCTACCCCCCTCGGACTAGCGGGAGGGTATGAGCAGTTCTTC. Translation: CASSSTPLGLAGGYEQFF.